The present entry profiles one TCR beta chain with its context. No antigen is known for it. CDR3 size: 14 residues. Germline V gene lookup returns CDR1 SGHTA and CDR2 FQGNSA. The trim removed 5 bases at V and 3 bases at J, leaving 4 bases unmatched. The sample is drawn from a study of OX40 agonist ivuxolimab in advanced cancers. Whole-study context: It was permissible to have had prior anti-PD-1, anti-PD-L1 or anti-CTLA-4 therapy, and around 40% had some. Patients achieving partial responses numbered three: one hepatocellular carcinoma case and two cutaneous melanoma cases. Study-wide results and limits: There was clonal expansion of CD4+ and CD8+ blood T cells by week 6 at 0.1 to 3.0 mg/kg. Averaged across samples, CD8+ T cells carried more expanded clones than CD4+ did.

The repertoire was sequenced with immunoSEQ multiplex PCR; TCRdb's copy has only in-frame clones and lacks some. The table has about 100,000 clones, under 95% seen once; the top ten hold around 1.2%. The origin of this receptor is an adult with an advanced solid tumor such as melanoma, head and neck, liver or kidney cancer. Sequenced here: CD4+ or CD8+ T cells sorted from blood, sampled in a trial of the OX40 agonist ivuxolimab. The chain is built from TRBV7-2 and TRBJ2-7; 10 positions agree with TRBD1. The CDR3 spells CASSTGTGVYEQYF. The CDR3 DNA sequence: TGTGCCAGCAGCACCGGGACAGGGGTCTACGAGCAGTACTTC.